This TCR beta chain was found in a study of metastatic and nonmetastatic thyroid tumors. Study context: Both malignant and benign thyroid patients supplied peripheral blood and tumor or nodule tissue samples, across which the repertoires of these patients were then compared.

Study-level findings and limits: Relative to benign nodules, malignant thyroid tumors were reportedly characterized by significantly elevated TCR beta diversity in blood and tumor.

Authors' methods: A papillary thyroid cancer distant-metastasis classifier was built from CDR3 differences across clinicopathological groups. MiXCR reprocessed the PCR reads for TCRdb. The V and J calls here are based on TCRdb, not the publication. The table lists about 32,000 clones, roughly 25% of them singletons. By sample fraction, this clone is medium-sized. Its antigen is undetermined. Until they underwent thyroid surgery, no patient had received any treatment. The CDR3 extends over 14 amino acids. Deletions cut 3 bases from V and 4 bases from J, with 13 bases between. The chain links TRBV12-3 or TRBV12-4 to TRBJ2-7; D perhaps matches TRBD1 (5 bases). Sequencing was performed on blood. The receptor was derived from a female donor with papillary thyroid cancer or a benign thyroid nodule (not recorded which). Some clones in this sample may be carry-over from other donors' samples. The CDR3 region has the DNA TGTGCCAGCAGTTTTGTTTTGACAGCTTACGAGCAGTACTTC. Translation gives CASSFVLTAYEQYF.